The clone carrying this T cell receptor beta chain occurred a few times. What it binds is not known. This record belongs to a study of blood T cells in healthy people across ages. Study observations and caveats: Strong correlation linked observed beta diversity and percent naive T cells. The unknown donor CMV status may have confounded expanded clonotype changes. As age increased, TCR beta diversity per million T cells fell in a roughly linear fashion.

Deletions cut 4 bases from V and 6 bases from J, with 16 bases between. The CDR3 sequence is 14 residues long. The germline gives CDR1 SGHRS, CDR2 YFSETQ. The authors ran a second PCR of about 7 to 12 cycles using a sample-barcoded 5' primer and a J-beta primer mix. MiXCR, run by TCRdb on the 5' RACE reads, gives a single entry per CDR3 protein. The sample includes about 1,600,000 distinct CDR3 sequences, roughly 40% seen only once; the top ten take around 8%. The sample taken for sequencing was blood. The rearrangement links TRBV5-1 to TRBJ1-1, with D unresolved. The sequence came from a woman between 18 and 30 years old in good health. The CDR3 coding sequence is TGCGCCAGCAGCCTCGTCACAAAAAACGCTGAAGCTTTCTTT. It translates to CASSLVTKNAEAFF.